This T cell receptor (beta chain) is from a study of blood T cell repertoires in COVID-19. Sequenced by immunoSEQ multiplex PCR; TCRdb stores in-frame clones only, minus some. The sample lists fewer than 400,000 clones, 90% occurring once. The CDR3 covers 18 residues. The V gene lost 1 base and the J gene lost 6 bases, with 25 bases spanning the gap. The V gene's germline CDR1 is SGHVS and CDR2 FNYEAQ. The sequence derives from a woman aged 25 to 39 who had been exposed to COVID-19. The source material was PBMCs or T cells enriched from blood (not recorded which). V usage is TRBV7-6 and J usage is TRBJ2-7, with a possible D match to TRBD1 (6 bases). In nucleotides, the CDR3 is TGTGCCAGCAGCTTAGGACGGACAGTCTCCCCTTTGGAAGGCGAGCAGTACTTC. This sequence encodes CASSLGRTVSPLEGEQYF.